This T cell receptor beta chain emerged from a study of blood T cell repertoires in COVID-19. About the study: The United States, Italy and Spain supplied acute and convalescent COVID-19 samples. Nucleic acid was either cDNA or gDNA, and it came from T cells, B-cell-depleted T cells, or PBMCs.

In the original analysis: Amplification from reference gene primers served as the basis for estimated nucleated cell counts. Sequencing was performed with immunoSEQ multiplex PCR; in TCRdb, only in-frame clones are kept and a portion is missing. V and J calls and clone size are copied from that table; D and trimming were computed from the DNA. The repertoire holds a few hundred thousand clones, around 90% seen once, with 2% to 2.5% in the top ten. Seattle enrolled patients during active infection and tracked them longitudinally. The V and J ends lost 1 base and 3 bases, in that order; junction bases with no gene match: 0. The germline CDR1 and CDR2 sequences are SGHTA and FQGNSA. CDR3 size: 13 residues.

This chain joins TRBV7-2 and TRBJ2-7, with 7 bases matching TRBD2. The clonotype originates from a woman aged 60 to 75 with COVID-19, enrolled during active disease. Material: peripheral blood. CDR3 in amino acids: CASSLVAGYEQYF. The CDR3 nucleotides read TGTGCCAGCAGCTTAGTAGCGGGCTACGAGCAGTACTTC. The full variable domain, its missing parts supplied by reference TRBV7-2 and TRBJ2-7, is GAGVSQSPSNKVTEKGKDVELRCDPISGHTALYWYRQSLGQGLEFLIYFQGNSAPDKSGLPSDRFSAERTGGSVSTLTIQRTQQEDSAVYLCASSLVAGYEQYFGPGTRLTVT.